A selection of T cell receptor beta chains follows, all from one sample in a study of cytotoxic CD8 clonotypes in ibrutinib-treated CLL. Produced via immunoSEQ multiplex PCR; TCRdb's table is partial and in-frame only. Of some 17,000 clones in the sample, about 80% were seen once. The sample consisted of PBMCs, taken before ibrutinib treatment. The origin of the receptors is a human donor with chronic lymphocytic leukemia. The CDR3 runs from the conserved cysteine through the conserved F or W. D genes are given only for firm matches. Size is stated for part of the rows, as once, few or many counts, or as a class when the clone is expanded.

>.|TRBD2|TRBJ2-7|TRBV5-3
CARSRLAGSYEQYF
TGTGCCAGAAGCCGACTAGCGGGATCTTACGAGCAGTACTTC
>.|.|TRBJ1-3|TRBV6-6
CASSPRADGNTIYF
TGTGCCAGCAGTCCCCGGGCCGACGGAAACACCATATATTTT
>.|TRBD2|TRBJ2-5|TRBV7-2
CASSLWTSGSSETQYF
TGTGCCAGCAGCCTCTGGACTAGCGGGAGTTCAGAGACCCAGTACTTC
>.|TRBD1|TRBJ2-3|TRBV11-3
CASSFGQGETDTQYF
TGTGCCAGCAGCTTCGGACAGGGAGAAACAGATACGCAGTATTTT
>once|.|TRBJ2-3|TRBV19
CASSGPPTDTQYF
TGTGCCAGTAGTGGCCCCCCCACAGATACGCAGTATTTT
>.|TRBD2|TRBJ2-5|TRBV5-4
CASSLGRGETQYF
TGTGCCAGCAGCCTGGGGAGGGGAGAGACCCAGTACTTC
>.|.|TRBJ1-2|TRBV6-5
CASSYQPEISGYTF
TGTGCCAGCAGTTACCAGCCTGAAATTTCGGGCTACACCTTC
>once|.|TRBJ2-7|TRBV4-1
CASSQDTGPTGEQYF
TGCGCCAGCAGCCAAGACACCGGGCCGACGGGGGAGCAGTACTTC
>once|.|TRBJ1-5|TRBV2
CASTEWTEDQPQHF
TGTGCCAGCACTGAATGGACAGAAGATCAGCCCCAGCATTTT
>once|.|TRBJ1-1|TRBV2
CASMGRGEAFF
TGTGCCAGCATGGGCAGGGGTGAAGCTTTCTTT
>.|.|TRBJ2-3|TRBV13
CASSLSTDTQYF
TGTGCCAGCAGCCTTAGCACAGATACGCAGTATTTT
>.|TRBD1|TRBJ2-7|TRBV2
CASTRDREFYEQYF
TGTGCCAGCACTAGGGACAGGGAATTCTACGAGCAGTACTTC
>few|TRBD1|TRBJ1-2|TRBV9
CASSAGQAEGYGYTF
TGTGCCAGCAGCGCAGGACAGGCCGAGGGCTATGGCTACACCTTC
>.|TRBD2|TRBJ2-2|TRBV7-2
CAGGGTSVAGELFF
TGTGCCGGCGGGGGGACTAGCGTTGCCGGGGAGCTGTTTTTT
>.|TRBD2|TRBJ2-7|TRBV19
CASSIEGGLAGSYEQYF
TGTGCCAGTAGTATAGAGGGGGGACTAGCTGGATCCTACGAGCAGTACTTC
>.|TRBD2|TRBJ2-1|TRBV7-8
CASSGREAGAYNEQFF
TGTGCCAGCAGCGGACGGGAGGCAGGAGCCTACAATGAGCAGTTCTTC
>.|.|TRBJ2-7|TRBV18
CASSPLGQNSYEQYF
TGTGCCAGCTCCCCCCTCGGACAGAACTCCTACGAGCAGTACTTC
>few|.|TRBJ1-3|TRBV18
CASSPIQGGTDTIYF
TGTGCCAGCTCACCAATCCAGGGAGGTACGGACACCATATATTTT
>.|.|TRBJ1-1|TRBV5-4
CASSKETRGTEAFF
TGTGCCAGCTCCAAAGAGACACGGGGCACTGAAGCTTTCTTT
>.|.|TRBJ2-7|TRBV18
CASSPRDNEQYF
TGTGCCAGCTCACCAAGGGACAACGAGCAGTACTTC
>.|.|TRBJ2-5|TRBV5-1
CASSLGEWGQETQYF
TGCGCCAGCAGCTTAGGGGAGTGGGGCCAAGAGACCCAGTACTTC
>.|TRBD1|TRBJ2-7|TRBV7-2
CASSDRDRGSYEQYF
TGTGCCAGCAGCGACCGGGACAGGGGTTCCTACGAGCAGTACTTC
>.|.|TRBJ2-7|TRBV11-2
CASSFGNYEQYF
TGTGCCAGCAGCTTTGGCAACTACGAGCAGTACTTC
>.|TRBD1|TRBJ1-5|TRBV19
CASSIDWGTGGAGNQPQHF
TGTGCCAGTAGTATAGATTGGGGTACAGGGGGCGCGGGCAATCAGCCCCAGCATTTT
>.|.|TRBJ2-7|TRBV6-5
CASTQTIMGEQYF
TGTGCCAGCACCCAGACTATAATGGGCGAGCAGTACTTC
>.|.|TRBJ2-5|TRBV9
CASSADTEGETQYF
TGTGCCAGCAGCGCGGACACCGAGGGAGAGACCCAGTACTTC
>.|TRBD2|TRBJ2-2|TRBV13
CASSLGGLANTGELFF
TGTGCCAGCAGCTTAGGGGGACTAGCGAACACCGGGGAGCTGTTTTTT
>.|TRBD1|TRBJ2-1|TRBV28
CASSYWTGRNEQFF
TGTGCCAGCAGTTATTGGACAGGCCGAAATGAGCAGTTCTTC
>.|TRBD2|TRBJ2-1|TRBV28
CASSLPREASDNEQFF
TGTGCCAGCAGTTTACCTCGGGAGGCGAGCGACAATGAGCAGTTCTTC
>.|.|TRBJ2-1|TRBV28
CASIPDGAPQNEQFF
TGTGCCAGCATCCCAGATGGGGCCCCGCAAAATGAGCAGTTCTTC
>.|.|TRBJ1-1|TRBV27
CASSTTDMNTEAFF
TGTGCCAGCAGTACGACAGACATGAACACTGAAGCTTTCTTT
>.|.|TRBJ2-1|TRBV28
CASSLGGEQFF
TGTGCCAGCAGTTTAGGCGGGGAGCAGTTCTTC
>.|.|TRBJ2-1|TRBV6-5
CASSLLDGGYEQFF
TGTGCCAGCAGTTTACTAGATGGGGGGTATGAGCAGTTCTTC
>.|.|TRBJ1-1|TRBV9
CASSVGSQNTEAFF
TGTGCCAGCAGCGTAGGGTCACAGAACACTGAAGCTTTCTTT
>.|.|TRBJ2-7|TRBV7-2
CASSLGHASHEQYF
TGTGCCAGCAGCTTAGGGCACGCCAGCCACGAGCAGTACTTC
>.|.|TRBJ2-5|TRBV7-6
CASSLTGSGETQYF
TGTGCCAGCAGCTTAACCGGGAGTGGGGAGACCCAGTACTTC
>.|.|TRBJ1-1|TRBV5-1
CASSLAVWTWDTEAFF
TGCGCCAGCAGCTTGGCCGTCTGGACCTGGGACACTGAAGCTTTCTTT
>.|.|TRBJ2-1|TRBV29-1
CSAASGAEQFF
TGCAGCGCCGCATCGGGGGCTGAGCAGTTCTTC
>.|TRBD1|TRBJ1-2|TRBV28
CASSPSGTAYGYTF
TGTGCCAGCAGTCCATCCGGGACAGCTTATGGCTACACCTTC
>.|TRBD2|TRBJ2-7|TRBV28
CASSSPPRLAGGDYEQYF
TGTGCCAGCAGTTCCCCCCCTAGACTAGCGGGAGGGGACTACGAGCAGTACTTC
>few|.|TRBJ1-5|TRBV15
CATSRATGKSNQPQHF
TGTGCCACCAGCAGAGCAACAGGGAAAAGCAATCAGCCCCAGCATTTT
>once|.|TRBJ1-1|TRBV28
CASLLERRSDTEAFF
TGTGCCAGCCTATTGGAACGCAGGTCCGACACTGAAGCTTTCTTT
>.|.|TRBJ2-2|TRBV19
CASSFRGELFF
TGTGCCAGTAGTTTCCGGGGGGAGCTGTTTTTT
>.|.|TRBJ2-3|TRBV28
CASSAGGAPDTQYF
TGTGCCAGCAGTGCCGGTGGGGCCCCAGATACGCAGTATTTT
>.|.|TRBJ2-3|TRBV4-1
CASSQGPGQGGPQTDTQYF
TGCGCCAGCAGCCAAGGCCCAGGACAGGGAGGGCCTCAAACAGATACGCAGTATTTT
>large|.|TRBJ1-3|TRBV25-1
CASSWGDTIYF
TGTGCCAGCAGTTGGGGGGACACCATATATTTT
>.|.|TRBJ1-5|TRBV15
CATSRDDRSNQPQHF
TGTGCCACCAGCAGAGATGATCGTAGCAATCAGCCCCAGCATTTT
>.|.|TRBJ1-3|TRBV29-1
CSVMVTNSGNTIYF
TGCAGCGTTATGGTCACAAACTCTGGAAACACCATATATTTT
>.|.|TRBJ2-2|TRBV7-2
CASSLVSGGTGELFF
TGTGCCAGCAGCTTAGTTAGCGGAGGGACCGGGGAGCTGTTTTTT
>.|.|TRBJ1-4|TRBV6-6
CASSTTNEKLFF
TGTGCCAGCAGTACAACTAATGAAAAACTGTTTTTT